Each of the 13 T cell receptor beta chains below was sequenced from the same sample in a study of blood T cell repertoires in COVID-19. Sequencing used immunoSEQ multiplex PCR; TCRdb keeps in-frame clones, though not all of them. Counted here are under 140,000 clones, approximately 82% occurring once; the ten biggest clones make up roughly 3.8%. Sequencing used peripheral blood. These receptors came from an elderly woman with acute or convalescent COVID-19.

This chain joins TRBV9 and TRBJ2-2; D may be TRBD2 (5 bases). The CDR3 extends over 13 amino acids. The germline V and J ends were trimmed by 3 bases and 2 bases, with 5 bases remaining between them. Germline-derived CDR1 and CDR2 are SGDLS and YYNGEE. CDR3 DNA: TGTGCCAGCAGCGCGGGAAACACCGGGGAGCTGTTTTTT. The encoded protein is CASSAGNTGELFF.

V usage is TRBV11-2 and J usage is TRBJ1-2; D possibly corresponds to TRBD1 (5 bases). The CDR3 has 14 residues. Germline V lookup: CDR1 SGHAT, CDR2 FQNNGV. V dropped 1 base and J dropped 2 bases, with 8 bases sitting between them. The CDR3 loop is CASSLGGANYGYTF. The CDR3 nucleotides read TGTGCCAGCAGCTTAGGTGGGGCCAACTATGGCTACACCTTC.

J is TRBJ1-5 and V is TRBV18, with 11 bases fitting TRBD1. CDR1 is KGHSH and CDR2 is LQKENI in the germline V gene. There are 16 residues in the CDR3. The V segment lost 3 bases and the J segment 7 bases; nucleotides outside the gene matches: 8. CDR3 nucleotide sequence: TGTGCCAGCTCACCTACTCGGGACAGGGGGAACCAGCCCCAGCATTTT. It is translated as CASSPTRDRGNQPQHF.

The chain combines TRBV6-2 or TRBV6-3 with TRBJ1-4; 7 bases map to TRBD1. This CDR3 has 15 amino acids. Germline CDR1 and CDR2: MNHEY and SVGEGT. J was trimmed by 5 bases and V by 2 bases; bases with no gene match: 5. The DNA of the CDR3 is TGTGCCAGCAGTTACGGGGGCAGGGGGAATGAAAAACTGTTTTTT. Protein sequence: CASSYGGRGNEKLFF.

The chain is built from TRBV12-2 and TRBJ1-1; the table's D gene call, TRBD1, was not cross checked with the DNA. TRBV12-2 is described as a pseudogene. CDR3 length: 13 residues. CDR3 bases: TGTGCAAGTCGAGCCCCAGGGGGCACTGAAGCTTTCTTT. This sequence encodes CASRAPGGTEAFF.

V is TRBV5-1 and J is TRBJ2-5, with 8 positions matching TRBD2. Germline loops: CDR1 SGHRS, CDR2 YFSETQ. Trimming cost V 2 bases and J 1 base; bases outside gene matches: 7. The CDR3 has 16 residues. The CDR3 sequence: CASSLGNSGAQETQYF. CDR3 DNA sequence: TGCGCCAGCAGCTTAGGAAATAGCGGGGCCCAAGAGACCCAGTACTTC.

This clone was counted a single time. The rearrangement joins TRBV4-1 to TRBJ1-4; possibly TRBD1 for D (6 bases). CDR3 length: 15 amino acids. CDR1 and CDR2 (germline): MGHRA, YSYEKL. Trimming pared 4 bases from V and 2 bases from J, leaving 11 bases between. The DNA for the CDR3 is TGCGCCAGCAGCCTCAGGGGAGCCACTAATGAAAAACTGTTTTTT. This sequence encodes CASSLRGATNEKLFF.

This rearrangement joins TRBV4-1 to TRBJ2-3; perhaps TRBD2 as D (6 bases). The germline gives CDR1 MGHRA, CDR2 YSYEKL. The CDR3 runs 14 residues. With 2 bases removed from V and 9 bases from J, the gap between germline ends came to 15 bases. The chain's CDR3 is CASSQTTGLSTQYF. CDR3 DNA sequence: TGCGCCAGCAGCCAAACAACCGGACTATCCACGCAGTATTTT.

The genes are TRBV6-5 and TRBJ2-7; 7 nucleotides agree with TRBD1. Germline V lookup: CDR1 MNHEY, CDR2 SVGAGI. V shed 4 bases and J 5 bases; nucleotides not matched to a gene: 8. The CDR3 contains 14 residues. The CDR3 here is CASSSPTGWNEQYF. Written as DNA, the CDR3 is TGTGCCAGCAGTTCACCGACAGGGTGGAACGAGCAGTACTTC.

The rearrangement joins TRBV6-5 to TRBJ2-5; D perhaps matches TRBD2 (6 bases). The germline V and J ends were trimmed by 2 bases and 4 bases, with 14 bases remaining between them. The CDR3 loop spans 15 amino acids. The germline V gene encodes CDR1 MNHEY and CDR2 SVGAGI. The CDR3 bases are TGTGCCAGCAGTTACGGCGGGAATCCTCGAGAGACCCAGTACTTC. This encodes CASSYGGNPRETQYF.

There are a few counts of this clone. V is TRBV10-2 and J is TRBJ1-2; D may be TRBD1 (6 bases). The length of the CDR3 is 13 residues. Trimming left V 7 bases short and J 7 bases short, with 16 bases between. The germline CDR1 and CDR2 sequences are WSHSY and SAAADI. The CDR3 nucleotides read TGCGCCAGCATAGGGGGTACTATAGGTGGCTACACCTTC. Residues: CASIGGTIGGYTF.

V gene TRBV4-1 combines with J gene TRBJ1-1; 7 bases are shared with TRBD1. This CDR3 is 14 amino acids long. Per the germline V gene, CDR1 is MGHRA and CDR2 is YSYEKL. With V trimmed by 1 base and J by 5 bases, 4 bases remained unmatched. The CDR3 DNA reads TGCGCCAGCAGCCAAGTGTCAGGGGGTACTGAAGCTTTCTTT. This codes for CASSQVSGGTEAFF.

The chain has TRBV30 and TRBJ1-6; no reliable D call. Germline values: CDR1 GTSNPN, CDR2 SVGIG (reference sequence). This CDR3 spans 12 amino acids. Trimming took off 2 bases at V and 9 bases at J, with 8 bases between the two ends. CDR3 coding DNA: TGTGCCTGGAGTCTAGTTAGTTCACCCCTCCACTTT. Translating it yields CAWSLVSSPLHF.